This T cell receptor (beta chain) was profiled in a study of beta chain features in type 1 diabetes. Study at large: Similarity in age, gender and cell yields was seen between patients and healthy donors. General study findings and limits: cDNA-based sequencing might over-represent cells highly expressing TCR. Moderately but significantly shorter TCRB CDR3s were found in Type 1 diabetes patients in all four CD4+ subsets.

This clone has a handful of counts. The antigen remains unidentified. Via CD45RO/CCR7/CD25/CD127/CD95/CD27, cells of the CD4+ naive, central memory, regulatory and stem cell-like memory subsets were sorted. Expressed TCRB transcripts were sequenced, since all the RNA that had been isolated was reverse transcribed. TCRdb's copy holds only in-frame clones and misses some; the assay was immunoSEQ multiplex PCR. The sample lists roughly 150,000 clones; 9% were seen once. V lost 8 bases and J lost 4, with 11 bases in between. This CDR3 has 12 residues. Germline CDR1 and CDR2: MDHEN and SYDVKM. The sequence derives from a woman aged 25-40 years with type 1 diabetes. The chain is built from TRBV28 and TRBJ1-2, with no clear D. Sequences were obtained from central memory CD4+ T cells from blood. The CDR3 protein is CASGLLGYGYTF. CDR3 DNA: TGTGCCAGCGGGCTCCTGGGCTATGGCTACACCTTC.